Shown below are 31 T cell receptor beta chains from a single sample sequenced in a study of OX40 agonist ivuxolimab in advanced cancers. The library came from the immunoSEQ multiplex PCR assay. What TCRdb holds here is the immuneACCESS table cut down to in-frame rearrangements. Part of the clones is not present; checked against another copy, under half of the missing clones reflect an unresolved V gene, and the others are unexplained. Recorded for this sample are under 85,000 clones; approximately 86% of them occurred a single time. Roughly 0.79% of the sample goes to the ten largest clones. The material was CD4+ or CD8+ T cells sorted from blood, obtained in a trial of the OX40 agonist ivuxolimab. The receptors here all came from an adult with an advanced solid tumor such as melanoma, head and neck, liver or kidney cancer.

In its sample, this clone was seen a few times. This sequence joins TRBV29-1 and TRBJ2-3, with a tentative D call TRBD2 (7 bases). This CDR3 region has 14 residues. The ends were cut back, 4 bases at V and 7 bases at J, with 18 bases in the middle. Germline V gene lookup returns CDR1 SQVTM and CDR2 ANQGSEA. Here the CDR3 reads CSVGASGGANTQYF. The CDR3 DNA follows: TGCAGCGTTGGAGCGAGTGGGGGGGCAAATACGCAGTATTTT.

In its sample, this clone was seen once. V and J are TRBV5-1 and TRBJ1-1; D is undetermined. The CDR3 has 13 amino acids. Germline V lookup: CDR1 SGHRS, CDR2 YFSETQ. Trimming pared 0 bases from V and 2 bases from J, leaving 5 bases between. The CDR3 nucleotides are TGCGCCAGCAGCTTGGGTAGCAACACTGAAGCTTTCTTT. It specifies CASSLGSNTEAFF.

This rearrangement joins TRBV28 to TRBJ1-6, with TRBD1 identical over 7 bases. After removal of 2 bases from V and 2 bases from J, the junction contained 12 bases not matched to a gene. The germline gives CDR1 MDHEN, CDR2 SYDVKM. The CDR3 runs 19 residues. CDR3 in amino acids: CASSLNRQGSNPYNSPLHF. CDR3 nucleotides: TGTGCCAGCAGTTTAAACCGACAGGGAAGTAACCCCTATAATTCACCCCTCCACTTT.

This chain links TRBV5-1 with TRBJ2-3; 9 positions agree with TRBD1. The germline gives CDR1 SGHRS, CDR2 YFSETQ. The CDR3 runs to 15 residues. With V trimmed by 1 base and J by 5 bases, 5 bases remained unmatched. The CDR3 sequence: CASSLSRQGGDTQYF. The CDR3 DNA sequence: TGCGCCAGCAGCTTGTCGCGACAGGGGGGAGATACGCAGTATTTT.

This CDR3 is CASMDRGYEQYF. DNA of the CDR3: TGTGCCAGTATGGACAGGGGATACGAGCAGTACTTC. This sequence joins TRBV2 and TRBJ2-7; 9 nucleotides align to TRBD1. The CDR3 sequence is 12 residues long. Trimming took 9 bases from V and 4 from J; bases not matched to a gene: 4. Germline V gene lookup returns CDR1 SNHLY and CDR2 FYNNEI.

This sequence joins TRBV15 and TRBJ2-3; weak D call: TRBD1 (5 bases). Germline CDR1 LNHNV, CDR2 YYDKDF (reference sequence). V was trimmed by 0 bases and J by 0 bases, leaving 13 bases between them. CDR3 length equals 17 residues. CDR3 loop: CATSRDRTRASTDTQYF. The CDR3 bases are TGTGCCACCAGCAGAGATAGAACCAGGGCTAGCACAGATACGCAGTATTTT.

The chain combines TRBV5-6 with TRBJ2-5, with D possibly TRBD2 on 6 matching bases. This CDR3 has 15 amino acids. Trimming stripped 4 bases from V and 4 bases from J, with 17 bases between. Germline V gives CDR1 SGHDT, CDR2 YYEEEE. The CDR3 is CASSPMAQGGETQYF. CDR3 coding DNA: TGTGCCAGCAGCCCGATGGCTCAGGGAGGAGAGACCCAGTACTTC.

V usage is TRBV6-1 and J usage is TRBJ1-5; 7 nucleotides match TRBD1. V trimming: 6 bases; J trimming: 0 bases; junction bases outside the gene matches: 5. The CDR3 contains 15 residues. The germline V gene has CDR1 MNHNS and CDR2 SASEGT. CDR3 sequence: CASRSGTASNQPQHF. The CDR3 DNA reads as TGTGCCAGCAGATCCGGGACAGCTAGCAATCAGCCCCAGCATTTT.

The rearrangement uses TRBV12-5 and TRBJ1-2, with D uncertain. The germline V gene has CDR1 LGHNT and CDR2 FRNRAP. V dropped 7 bases and J dropped 7 bases, with 16 bases sitting between them. The CDR3 length is 13 residues. CDR3 amino acids: CASAPDRAGGYTF. The CDR3 region has the DNA TGTGCTAGTGCCCCGGACCGGGCCGGTGGCTACACCTTC.

V is TRBV2 and J is TRBJ2-3; 12 bases line up with TRBD2. The V segment lost 4 bases and the J segment 0 bases; nucleotides outside the gene matches: 14. Germline V gives CDR1 SNHLY, CDR2 FYNNEI. The CDR3 is 20 amino acids. CDR3 coding DNA: TGTGCCAGCAGTGGATCGGGACTAGCGGGCATGGGTTCTAGCACAGATACGCAGTATTTT. Encoded protein: CASSGSGLAGMGSSTDTQYF.

The V and J genes are TRBV6-6 and TRBJ2-7; D may be TRBD2 (6 bases). V gave up 3 bases and J gave up 0 bases, with 9 bases separating them. This CDR3 is built from 14 residues. Germline V lookup: CDR1 MNHNY, CDR2 SVGAGI (reference sequence). The CDR3 sequence is CASSYSRGSYEQYF. The CDR3 DNA reads as TGTGCCAGCAGTTATTCGCGGGGCTCCTACGAGCAGTACTTC.

V is TRBV7-9 and J is TRBJ1-2, with 8 bases matching TRBD1. The V gene's germline CDR1 is SEHNR and CDR2 FQNEAQ (reference sequence). The V segment lost 0 bases and the J segment 4 bases; nucleotides outside the gene matches: 4. The CDR3 totals 15 residues. The CDR3 DNA sequence: TGTGCCAGCAGCTTAGCCCTACAGGGGGGCTATGGCTACACCTTC. It specifies CASSLALQGGYGYTF.

The chain recombines TRBV11-1 with TRBJ1-3; 10 bases line up with TRBD1. Germline loops: CDR1 SGHAT, CDR2 FQDESV (reference sequence). This CDR3 is 16 amino acids long. V trimming: 5 bases; J trimming: 2 bases; junction bases outside the gene matches: 6. The CDR3: CASSQPGQGAGNTIYF. The CDR3 DNA is TGTGCCAGCAGCCAGCCCGGACAGGGGGCTGGAAACACCATATATTTT. Drawing the rest from reference TRBV11-1 and TRBJ1-3, the complete variable domain is EAEVAQSPRYKITEKSQAVAFWCDPISGHATLYWYRQILGQGPELLVQFQDESVVDDSQLPKDRFSAERLKGVDSTLKIQPAELGDSAMYLCASSQPGQGAGNTIYFGEGSWLTVV.

The CDR3 nucleotides read TGTGCCAGCAGCACCGGGACAGGGGGCTCCTACGAGCAGTACTTC. This sequence encodes CASSTGTGGSYEQYF. The V gene is TRBV7-6, the J gene TRBJ2-7, with 11 bases that match TRBD1. This CDR3 is built from 15 residues. V was pared by 5 bases and J by 0 bases, with 3 bases of the junction left unmatched. Germline CDR1 is SGHVS and CDR2 is FNYEAQ.

The gene calls are TRBV11-1 and TRBJ2-5; D is undetermined. Germline lookup yields CDR1 SGHAT and CDR2 FQDESV (reference sequence). The CDR3 runs 13 residues. Trimming cost V 3 bases and J 4 bases, with 9 bases left between them. The CDR3 sequence is CASSFSPLETQYF. DNA of the CDR3: TGTGCCAGCAGCTTCTCCCCTCTAGAGACCCAGTACTTC.

This clone was counted a few times. This rearrangement joins TRBV6-5 to TRBJ2-7, with TRBD2 as a possible D gene (5 bases). Trimming left V 4 bases short and J 2 bases short, with 9 bases between. Germline-derived CDR1 and CDR2 are MNHEY and SVGAGI. The CDR3 is 13 amino acids. Here the CDR3 DNA reads TGTGCCAGCAGTTCCGAGGGCACCTACGAGCAGTACTTC. Its translation: CASSSEGTYEQYF.

This chain joins TRBV5-1 and TRBJ1-1, with 8 positions matching TRBD1. Germline trimming cut 8 bases from V and 1 base from J; bases unmatched to any gene: 7. Germline-derived CDR1 and CDR2 are SGHRS and YFSETQ. The CDR3 loop spans 14 amino acids. As DNA, the CDR3 is TGCGCCAGTACAGGGGGAAGACCGAACACTGAAGCTTTCTTT. Its protein is CASTGGRPNTEAFF.

The chain links TRBV10-3 to TRBJ1-2; 8 bases are a match to TRBD1. The CDR3 sequence is 13 residues long. In germline, CDR1 is ENHRY, CDR2 SYGVKD. Losses at the gene ends were 5 bases for V and 7 bases for J; bases not matched to a gene: 6. CDR3 nucleotide sequence: TGTGCCATCAGTCCTGGACAGGGTGGTGGCTACACCTTC. Translation gives CAISPGQGGGYTF.

Regarding this clone: At one end, the junction sequence differs from germline, possibly due to a read error. The chain recombines TRBV7-3 with TRBJ1-2; TRBD1 matches 7 bases. This CDR3 spans 13 amino acids. The germline CDR1 and CDR2 sequences are SGHTA and FQGTGA. CDR3 amino acids: CASSSNPQGSLAF. The CDR3 region has the DNA TGTGCCAGCAGCTCTAATCCACAGGGGTCCCTGGCCTTC.

The V and J genes are TRBV4-1 and TRBJ2-4; D is undetermined. V dropped 6 bases and J dropped 9 bases, with 18 bases sitting between them. This CDR3 is built from 14 residues. The germline V gene encodes CDR1 MGHRA and CDR2 YSYEKL. Written as DNA, the CDR3 is TGCGCCAGCAGACCGGACCCCTCCGTTGGCATTCAGTACTTC. Translated, it gives CASRPDPSVGIQYF.

The J gene is TRBJ1-6, the V gene TRBV27; TRBD1 might be the D (5 bases). The length of the CDR3 is 17 residues. The V gene's germline CDR1 is MNHEY and CDR2 SMNVEV (reference sequence). The V and J ends lost 1 base and 5 bases respectively, with 15 bases between them. The CDR3 loop reads CASSLFTGYFHNSPLHF. CDR3 DNA: TGTGCCAGCAGTTTATTCACAGGATATTTCCATAATTCACCCCTCCACTTT.

This chain links TRBV28 with TRBJ2-1; no clear D gene. There are 13 residues in the CDR3. The germline CDR1 and CDR2 sequences are MDHEN and SYDVKM. The V end lost 2 bases, the J end lost 4 bases, and 6 bases lay between the germline ends. CDR3 sequence: CASSLPIYNEQFF. Written as DNA, the CDR3 is TGTGCCAGCAGTTTACCCATTTACAATGAGCAGTTCTTC.

The chain combines TRBV5-4 with TRBJ2-5; possibly TRBD2 for D (6 bases). The CDR3 is made up of 16 amino acids. Trimming shortened V by 3 bases and J by 1 base, and 16 bases separated the two germline ends. Per the germline V gene, CDR1 is SGHNT and CDR2 is YYREEE (reference sequence). CDR3 DNA sequence: TGTGCCAGCAGCTCCCGGGTCGCGGGACTCCAAGAGACCCAGTACTTC. This codes for CASSSRVAGLQETQYF.

The chain recombines TRBV6-1 with TRBJ1-1; D is uncertain. Germline assignment: CDR1 MNHNS and CDR2 SASEGT. V lost 8 bases and J 4 bases, leaving 11 bases between the germline ends. The length of the CDR3 is 12 residues. The DNA for the CDR3 is TGTGCCAGCCTCGACATTGTCACTGAAGCTTTCTTT. Residues: CASLDIVTEAFF.

V gene TRBV5-4 combines with J gene TRBJ2-1; 7 nucleotides align to TRBD1. Germline-derived CDR1 and CDR2 are SGHNT and YYREEE (reference sequence). V shed 4 bases, J shed 7 bases, and the junction held 5 bases outside the gene matches. CDR3 length: 13 residues. CDR3 in DNA: TGTGCCAGCAGCCCCAAACAGGGGAATGAGCAGTTCTTC. Its translation: CASSPKQGNEQFF.

The rearrangement links TRBV28 to TRBJ1-5; possible D gene TRBD1, 5 bases. The V gene's germline CDR1 is MDHEN and CDR2 SYDVKM. The CDR3 runs to 15 residues. The V and J ends lost 2 bases and 7 bases respectively, with 15 bases between them. The CDR3 loop is CASSLPQGTGQPQHF. As DNA, the CDR3 is TGTGCCAGCAGTTTACCCCAGGGCACGGGGCAGCCCCAGCATTTT.

The gene calls are TRBV2 and TRBJ1-5; TRBD1 might be the D (5 bases). Germline V gene lookup returns CDR1 SNHLY and CDR2 FYNNEI. V lost 6 bases and J 3 bases, leaving 15 bases between the germline ends. The CDR3 spans 15 residues. CDR3 sequence reads: CASRGRPNSNQPQHF. As DNA, the CDR3 is TGTGCCAGCAGGGGACGTCCTAACTCCAATCAGCCCCAGCATTTT.

The chain joins TRBV7-2 to TRBJ1-2; TRBD1 might be the D (5 bases). This CDR3 region has 18 residues. Deletions cut 4 bases from V and 4 bases from J, with 25 bases between. Germline CDR1 and CDR2: SGHTA and FQGNSA. The CDR3 nucleotides read TGTGCCAGCAGCTCCCTATCAAGTACCGTAGGGGCCTCCTATGGCTACACCTTC. The encoded protein is CASSSLSSTVGASYGYTF.

The gene calls are TRBV6-5 and TRBJ1-2; maybe TRBD1 (6 bases). The CDR3 is made up of 14 amino acids. V lost 10 bases and J 4 bases, leaving 19 bases between the germline ends. The V gene's germline CDR1 is MNHEY and CDR2 SVGAGI. The CDR3 coding sequence is TGTGCCACCAAACCTCTGACAGGACGCTATGGCTACACCTTC. It specifies CATKPLTGRYGYTF.

The chain couples TRBV7-2 to TRBJ2-3; 10 nucleotides align to TRBD2. The J segment lost 6 bases and the V segment lost 8 bases, leaving 14 bases of the junction unmatched. CDR1 and CDR2 (germline): SGHTA, FQGNSA. This CDR3 spans 16 amino acids. The CDR3 protein is CASLWGSGGTGDTQYF. The DNA for the CDR3 is TGTGCCAGCCTCTGGGGTAGCGGGGGGACGGGGGATACGCAGTATTTT.

This clone turned up a few times. The V gene is TRBV2, the J gene TRBJ2-2, with 8 bases lining up with TRBD2. The CDR3 is 15 residues long. The V gene's germline CDR1 is SNHLY and CDR2 FYNNEI. Losses at the gene ends were 7 bases for V and 1 base for J; bases not matched to a gene: 5. The CDR3 sequence is CASTRGLGNTGELFF. CDR3 bases: TGTGCCAGCACCCGGGGACTAGGGAACACCGGGGAGCTGTTTTTT. The entire variable domain, with the rest obtained from reference TRBV2 and TRBJ2-2, is as follows: EPEVTQTPSHQVTQMGQEVILRCVPISNHLYFYWYRQILGQKVEFLVSFYNNEISEKSEIFDDQFSVERPDGSNFTLKIRSTKLEDSAMYFCASTRGLGNTGELFFGEGSRLTVL.